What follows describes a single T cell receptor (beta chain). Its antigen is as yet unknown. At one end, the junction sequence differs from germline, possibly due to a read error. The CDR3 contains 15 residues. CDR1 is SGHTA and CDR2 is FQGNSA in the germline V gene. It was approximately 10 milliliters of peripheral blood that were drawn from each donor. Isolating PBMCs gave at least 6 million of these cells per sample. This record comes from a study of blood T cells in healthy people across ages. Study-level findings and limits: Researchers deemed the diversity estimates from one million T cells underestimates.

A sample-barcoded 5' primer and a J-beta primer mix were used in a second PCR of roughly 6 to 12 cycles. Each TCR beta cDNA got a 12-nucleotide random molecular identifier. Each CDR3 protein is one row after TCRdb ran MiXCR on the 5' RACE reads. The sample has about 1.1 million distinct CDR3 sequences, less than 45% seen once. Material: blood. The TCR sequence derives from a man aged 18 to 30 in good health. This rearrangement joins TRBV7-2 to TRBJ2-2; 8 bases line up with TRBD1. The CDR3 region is CASSERQGNAGELFF. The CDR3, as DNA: TGTGCCAGCAGCGAACGACAGGGGAACGCCGGGGAGCTGTTTTTT.